This passage covers 23 T cell receptor beta chains from one sample sequenced in a study of blood T cells in healthy people across ages. Through a sample-barcoded 5' primer and a J-beta primer mix, a second PCR was run for 7 to 11 cycles. TCRdb called the 5' RACE reads again in MiXCR, with one record for every CDR3 protein. The sample includes roughly 1.5 million distinct CDR3 sequences, approximately 43% of them seen just once. Sequenced input: blood. These receptors all stem from a woman aged 18-29 years in good health.

The chain is built from TRBV18 and TRBJ1-2, with 7 bases identical to TRBD1. The CDR3 loop spans 13 amino acids. Germline V gene data show CDR1 as KGHSH and CDR2 as LQKENI. With V trimmed by 5 bases and J by 5 bases, 5 bases remained unmatched. The CDR3 DNA is TGTGCCAGCTCAGCGGGGGGACAGTATGGCTACACCTTC. Protein sequence: CASSAGGQYGYTF.

This clonotype has just a few counts. CDR3 sequence: CCGRQSGEKLFF. In DNA, the CDR3 is TGCTGTGGCCGACAGTCGGGGGAAAAACTGTTTTTT. The gene calls are TRBV20-1 and TRBJ1-4, with D perhaps TRBD1 (5 bases). Germline V gene lookup returns CDR1 DFQATT and CDR2 SNEGSKA (reference sequence). The CDR3 is 12 residues long.

V gene TRBV13 combines with J gene TRBJ1-3, with 8 bases identical to TRBD1. V lost 6 bases to trimming and J lost 4 bases; unmatched junction nucleotides: 2. The CDR3 sequence is 13 residues long. The germline V gene has CDR1 PRHDT and CDR2 FYEKMQ (reference sequence). Here the CDR3 reads CASSRTGGNTIYF. In DNA, the CDR3 is TGTGCCAGCAGTCGGACAGGGGGAAACACCATATATTTT.

This clonotype was found once. The genes are TRBV18 and TRBJ2-5; no firm D call. Trimming left V 2 bases short and J 6 bases short, with 10 bases between. The CDR3 is 13 residues long. From germline, CDR1 is KGHSH and CDR2 LQKENI. The CDR3 sequence: CASSPGVEKTQYF. Written as DNA, the CDR3 is TGTGCCAGCTCACCAGGGGTCGAGAAGACCCAGTACTTC.

The rearrangement links TRBV20-1 to TRBJ1-4; D uncertain. CDR1 is DFQATT and CDR2 is SNEGSKA in the germline V gene (reference sequence). The V end lost 0 bases, the J end lost 8 bases, and 7 bases lay between the germline ends. The CDR3 consists of 12 residues. For the CDR3, the DNA is TGCAGTGCTAGAGACAAGTGGGAAAAACTGTTTTTT. Protein: CSARDKWEKLFF.

To note about this clonotype: An end of the junction differs from the germline gene, which may be a read error. The gene calls are TRBV20-1 and TRBJ1-2, with D perhaps matching TRBD1 (5 bases). This CDR3 region has 15 residues. CDR1 DFQATT and CDR2 SNEGSKA come from the germline V gene (reference sequence). CDR3 in DNA: TGCAGTGCTAGAGATCGTGACGGACGGGGCTATCGCTACACCTTC. Amino acids: CSARDRDGRGYRYTF.

This clonotype was recorded a few times. As DNA, the CDR3 is TGTGCCAGCAGCGTAGGGGGAGGGGCGCTAAGCACAGATACGCAGTATTTT. This translates into CASSVGGGALSTDTQYF. The V and J genes are TRBV9 and TRBJ2-3; TRBD2 aligns across 7 bases. The CDR3 has 17 amino acids. The trim removed 0 bases at V and 0 bases at J, leaving 7 bases unmatched. Germline V CDR1 and CDR2: SGDLS, YYNGEE.

This sequence joins TRBV4-3 and TRBJ2-7, with 7 bases lining up with TRBD2. The germline V gene encodes CDR1 LGHNA and CDR2 YSLEER. The CDR3 totals 13 residues. Trimming took 2 bases from V and 3 from J; bases not matched to a gene: 1. The CDR3 reads CASSQKRGYEQYF. The CDR3 nucleotides read TGCGCCAGCAGCCAAAAGCGGGGCTACGAGCAGTACTTC.

In the case of this clonotype: Possible read error: a much larger clone is one base away. V usage is TRBV6-6 and J usage is TRBJ1-5, with D possibly being TRBD1 (5 bases). The V gene's germline CDR1 is MNHNY and CDR2 SVGAGI (reference sequence). The CDR3 has 14 residues. CDR3 coding DNA: TGTACCAGCAGGGAAGGGAATAGCAATCAGCCCCAGCATTTT. This translates into CTSREGNSNQPQHF.

The chain recombines TRBV6-5 with TRBJ1-5; D gene ambiguous. The CDR3 length is 15 residues. V was clipped by 7 bases and J by 1 base, with 14 bases between them. CDR1 is MNHEY and CDR2 is SVGAGI in the germline V gene. The CDR3 DNA sequence: TGTGCCAGCAAAGAAGCGGCGAGAAGCAATCAGCCCCAGCATTTT. Amino acids: CASKEAARSNQPQHF.

The chain has TRBV11-2 and TRBJ2-3; TRBD1 aligns across 9 bases. CDR1 is SGHAT, CDR2 FQNNGV, per germline. The CDR3 loop spans 16 amino acids. V was pared by 3 bases and J by 2 bases, with 6 bases of the junction left unmatched. DNA of the CDR3: TGTGCCAGCAGCTTTGGGACAGGGAGGGCCACAGATACGCAGTATTTT. Its protein is CASSFGTGRATDTQYF.

Notes on this clonotype: Mismatch with germline at one junction end may stem from a read error. In nucleotides, the CDR3 is TGCAGCGTTGCACTAAGAGCACAGGACTATGACTACACCTTC. This translates into CSVALRAQDYDYTF. V is TRBV29-1 and J is TRBJ1-2, with D possibly TRBD1 on 5 matching bases. The CDR3 is 14 residues long. Germline V gives CDR1 SQVTM, CDR2 ANQGSEA.

The rearrangement uses TRBV30 and TRBJ1-4; D is unresolved. Germline V gene data show CDR1 as GTSNPN and CDR2 as SVGIG (reference sequence). CDR3 length equals 11 residues. Here the CDR3 reads CDDGHNEKLFF. As DNA, the CDR3 is TGTGACGACGGGCATAATGAAAAACTGTTTTTT.

The chain employs TRBV20-1 and TRBJ1-1, with 9 bases fitting TRBD1. V dropped 5 bases and J dropped 7; count of bases not matched to a gene: 11. CDR1 and CDR2 from the germline V gene are DFQATT and SNEGSKA (reference sequence). The length of the CDR3 is 14 residues. Here the CDR3 reads CSAPRDRVFIEAFF. In nucleotides, the CDR3 is TGCAGTGCTCCCCGGGACAGGGTTTTCATTGAAGCTTTCTTT.

The chain has TRBV6-6 and TRBJ1-1; unclear D gene. This CDR3 has 13 amino acids. V was pared by 7 bases and J by 1 base, with 10 bases between. Germline V gene sequence: CDR1 MNHNY, CDR2 SVGAGI (reference sequence). This CDR3 is CASKLIQNTEAFF. DNA for the CDR3: TGTGCCAGCAAACTAATTCAGAACACTGAAGCTTTCTTT.

The chain combines TRBV2 with TRBJ2-5; D tentatively reads TRBD1 or TRBD2 (5 bases each). Germline CDR1 SNHLY, CDR2 FYNNEI. The V and J ends lost 5 bases and 11 bases respectively, with 21 bases between them. The CDR3 totals 14 residues. CDR3 in amino acids: CASSPGTSVGEQYF. The CDR3 DNA is TGTGCCAGCAGTCCCGGGACCTCCGTCGGTGAGCAGTACTTC.

CDR3 residues: CASAGLALYNEQFF. CDR3 bases: TGTGCCAGCGCGGGACTAGCGCTTTACAATGAGCAGTTCTTC. The chain links TRBV28 to TRBJ2-1; TRBD2 agrees at 10 bases. The junction had 5 bases not matched to a gene; V was cut back by 8 bases and J by 4 bases. The length of the CDR3 is 14 residues. The germline V gene encodes CDR1 MDHEN and CDR2 SYDVKM.

V usage is TRBV2 and J usage is TRBJ1-4; TRBD1 aligns across 7 bases. Trimming removed 5 bases from V and 5 bases from J; junction bases left unmatched: 8. This CDR3 is 15 amino acids long. CDR1 and CDR2 from the germline V gene are SNHLY and FYNNEI. The CDR3 sequence is CASSQQGNPNEKLFF. CDR3 in DNA: TGTGCCAGCAGTCAACAGGGGAACCCAAATGAAAAACTGTTTTTT.

This chain connects TRBV20-1 to TRBJ2-1; D perhaps matches TRBD1 (5 bases). Germline V gene lookup returns CDR1 DFQATT and CDR2 SNEGSKA (reference sequence). The CDR3 totals 14 residues. V was trimmed by 3 bases and J by 6 bases, leaving 15 bases between them. The CDR3 DNA reads TGCAGTGCTAGCCAAGGGGTAGTGGTCAATGAGCAGTTCTTC. Protein product: CSASQGVVVNEQFF.

The V gene is TRBV27, the J gene TRBJ1-1; D is perhaps TRBD1 (5 bases). With 4 bases removed from V and 1 base from J, the gap between germline ends came to 10 bases. Germline values: CDR1 MNHEY, CDR2 SMNVEV (reference sequence). The CDR3 totals 14 residues. The CDR3 coding sequence is TGTGCCAGCAGTTGGTCCACAGGGAACACTGAAGCTTTCTTT. Encoded protein: CASSWSTGNTEAFF.

This clonotype occurred a few times. The chain has TRBV20-1 and TRBJ1-5; TRBD1 might be the D (5 bases). This CDR3 contains 14 residues. CDR1 and CDR2 from the germline V gene are DFQATT and SNEGSKA (reference sequence). V was clipped by 6 bases and J by 0 bases, with 12 bases between them. CDR3 protein: CSALDSYSNQPQHF. The CDR3 nucleotides are TGCAGTGCCCTCGACAGTTATAGCAATCAGCCCCAGCATTTT.

The CDR3: CASRLLPGQDYGYTF. For the CDR3, the DNA is TGTGCCAGCAGGCTTTTACCGGGACAGGACTATGGCTACACCTTC. The chain has TRBV5-5 and TRBJ1-2; TRBD1 aligns across 8 bases. CDR3 length: 15 residues. Germline V gene sequence: CDR1 SGHKS, CDR2 YYEKEE (reference sequence). V shed 5 bases and J 3 bases; nucleotides not matched to a gene: 9.

The rearrangement links TRBV9 to TRBJ2-1; D unresolved. The V and J ends lost 4 bases and 0 bases respectively, with 20 bases between them. The CDR3 consists of 18 residues. The germline V gene encodes CDR1 SGDLS and CDR2 YYNGEE. The CDR3 sequence is CASSINLETPSSYNEQFF. In DNA, the CDR3 is TGTGCCAGCAGCATAAACTTAGAGACCCCGAGCTCCTACAATGAGCAGTTCTTC.